A single sample gave rise to the 21 T cell receptor beta chains below, sequenced in a study of T cell responses to AZD1222 COVID-19 vaccine. Assay: immunoSEQ multiplex PCR; the TCRdb copy retains only in-frame clones and omits some. The sample includes over 100,000 clones, 70% to 90% of them seen just once. This specimen was peripheral blood, taken on day 0 of AZD1222 vaccination. Receptors originate from an adult in good health.

CDR3 region: CASSLGDRAYTEAFF. The CDR3 coding sequence is TGCGCCAGCAGCTTGGGGGACAGGGCCTACACTGAAGCTTTCTTT. This chain connects TRBV5-1 to TRBJ1-1; TRBD1 agrees at 9 bases. In germline, CDR1 is SGHRS, CDR2 YFSETQ. The CDR3 is 15 residues long. Trimming at V came to 0 bases and at J to 3 bases, leaving 3 bases not matched to a gene.

The CDR3 region is CASTGTENTGELFF. For the CDR3, the DNA is TGCGCCAGTACCGGGACAGAGAACACCGGGGAGCTGTTTTTT. The rearrangement joins TRBV4-1 to TRBJ2-2; 7 bases agree with TRBD1. The V segment lost 9 bases and the J segment 1 base; nucleotides outside the gene matches: 5. The length of the CDR3 is 14 residues. Germline V lookup: CDR1 MGHRA, CDR2 YSYEKL.

The chain couples TRBV18 to TRBJ1-4; a weak D match, TRBD1 (6 bases). The CDR3 extends over 14 amino acids. V dropped 6 bases and J dropped 7 bases, with 15 bases sitting between them. CDR1 and CDR2 from the germline V gene are KGHSH and LQKENI. Written as DNA, the CDR3 is TGTGCCAGCTCCCACAAGGGGGACCCTGAAAAACTGTTTTTT. As protein: CASSHKGDPEKLFF.

This clone showed up just once. Here the CDR3 reads CASSQTGKHTEAFF. In DNA form, the CDR3 reads TGTGCCAGTAGTCAGACAGGGAAGCACACTGAAGCTTTCTTT. This chain links TRBV19 with TRBJ1-1; 7 bases are shared with TRBD1. Per the germline V gene, CDR1 is LNHDA and CDR2 is SQIVND (reference sequence). The CDR3 has 14 residues. Germline trimming cut 5 bases from V and 3 bases from J; bases unmatched to any gene: 6.

J is TRBJ1-1 and V is TRBV12-3 or TRBV12-4; a possible D gene is TRBD1 (5 bases). V was clipped by 8 bases and J by 1 base, with 11 bases between them. This CDR3 comprises 13 residues. CDR3 loop: CASAWGRNTEAFF. As DNA, the CDR3 is TGTGCCAGCGCATGGGGGAGGAACACTGAAGCTTTCTTT.

The chain uses TRBV27 and TRBJ2-7, with 11 bases that match TRBD2. This CDR3 comprises 15 residues. The trim removed 7 bases at V and 2 bases at J, leaving 7 bases unmatched. Germline V lookup: CDR1 MNHEY, CDR2 SMNVEV (reference sequence). The CDR3 here is CASKIAGGPAYEQYF. CDR3 bases: TGTGCCAGCAAAATAGCGGGAGGGCCCGCCTACGAGCAGTACTTC.

V is TRBV6-5 and J is TRBJ1-4; no clear D. The germline gives CDR1 MNHEY, CDR2 SVGAGI. V was pared by 8 bases and J by 2 bases, with 15 bases between. CDR3 length equals 15 residues. The CDR3 nucleotides read TGTGCCAGCTGTAGAGTCGGTCTCACTAATGAAAAACTGTTTTTT. Translated: CASCRVGLTNEKLFF.

The V call is TRBV19, the J call TRBJ1-5; D remains unclear. V shed 3 bases and J shed 0 bases, with 21 bases lying between them. Germline-derived CDR1 and CDR2 are LNHDA and SQIVND (reference sequence). The CDR3 runs to 19 residues. The CDR3 here is CASSIFLGRDGNSNQPQHF. CDR3 DNA sequence: TGTGCCAGTAGTATTTTTCTAGGCCGAGACGGGAATAGCAATCAGCCCCAGCATTTT.

V usage is TRBV5-6 and J usage is TRBJ2-7; D is perhaps TRBD2 (6 bases). CDR1 is SGHDT and CDR2 is YYEEEE in the germline V gene. The CDR3 spans 16 residues. The V end lost 2 bases, the J end lost 0 bases, and 15 bases lay between the germline ends. Written as DNA, the CDR3 is TGTGCCAGCAGCTTCCGGAGGGGCGAGGACTCCTACGAGCAGTACTTC. It is translated as CASSFRRGEDSYEQYF.

The chain recombines TRBV21-1 with TRBJ1-1; the table calls TRBD1, which could not be checked here. TRBV21-1 is listed as a pseudogene. This CDR3 has 17 amino acids. CDR3 sequence: CASSGRPGTALNTEAFF. The CDR3 bases are TGTGCCAGCAGCGGACGTCCCGGGACAGCCTTGAACACTGAAGCTTTCTTT.

The chain combines TRBV18 with TRBJ1-3; D is undetermined. CDR1 is KGHSH and CDR2 is LQKENI in the germline V gene. CDR3 size: 14 residues. Trimming removed 1 base from V and 6 bases from J, with 10 bases in between. This CDR3 reads CASSPRTLKNTIYF. The CDR3 nucleotides read TGTGCCAGCTCACCACGGACTCTCAAAAACACCATATATTTT.

The rearrangement uses TRBV4-1 and TRBJ1-5; D is perhaps TRBD1 (6 bases). CDR3 length: 15 residues. Germline V gene data show CDR1 as MGHRA and CDR2 as YSYEKL. V was cut by 1 base and J by 4 bases, with 11 bases left in between. The CDR3 sequence is CASSQGGGRNQPQHF. The CDR3, as DNA: TGCGCCAGCAGCCAAGGAGGGGGGAGGAATCAGCCCCAGCATTTT.

The chain has TRBV5-5 and TRBJ2-7; possibly TRBD1 or TRBD2 for D (6 bases each). CDR1 and CDR2 from the germline V gene are SGHKS and YYEKEE (reference sequence). V was trimmed by 3 bases and J by 2 bases, leaving 15 bases between them. CDR3 length: 15 amino acids. CDR3 sequence: CASSSVGGIAYEQYF. The CDR3 nucleotides are TGTGCCAGCAGCTCCGTAGGGGGGATCGCCTACGAGCAGTACTTC. Supplemented by reference TRBV5-5 and TRBJ2-7, the full variable domain reads DAGVTQSPTHLIKTRGQQVTLRCSPISGHKSVSWYQQVLGQGPQFIFQYYEKEERGRGNFPDRFSARQFPNYSSELNVNALLLGDSALYLCASSSVGGIAYEQYFGPGTRLTVT.

The genes are TRBV9 and TRBJ1-2; D perhaps matches TRBD1 (6 bases). Looked up from germline, CDR1 is SGDLS and CDR2 is YYNGEE. V lost 0 bases, J lost 2 bases, and 11 bases lay in between. This CDR3 is built from 15 residues. CDR3 DNA: TGTGCCAGCAGCGTAGAAGGGGGGATGAACTATGGCTACACCTTC. As protein: CASSVEGGMNYGYTF.

The chain combines TRBV7-3 with TRBJ2-2; possibly TRBD1 for D (6 bases). V lost 4 bases, J lost 5 bases, and 17 bases lay in between. The CDR3 is made up of 16 amino acids. Germline assignment: CDR1 SGHTA and CDR2 FQGTGA. The CDR3 spells CASSSQGSRWTGELFF. In DNA form, the CDR3 reads TGTGCCAGCAGCTCTCAGGGGTCCCGATGGACCGGGGAGCTGTTTTTT.

The chain couples TRBV19 to TRBJ1-3; D call uncertain. The V and J ends lost 3 bases and 1 base respectively, with 10 bases between them. The CDR3 is made up of 15 amino acids. Germline CDR1 LNHDA, CDR2 SQIVND (reference sequence). CDR3 DNA sequence: TGTGCCAGTAGTATGTCAGCCTCATCTGGAAACACCATATATTTT. It is translated as CASSMSASSGNTIYF.

This chain connects TRBV28 to TRBJ2-4; 9 bases are shared with TRBD1. The CDR3 extends over 17 amino acids. Losses at the gene ends were 3 bases for V and 6 bases for J; bases not matched to a gene: 12. CDR1 is MDHEN, CDR2 SYDVKM, per germline. DNA of the CDR3: TGTGCCAGCAGTTTCTCACCAGGGGGACAGGGTGGAAACATTCAGTACTTC. This sequence encodes CASSFSPGGQGGNIQYF. Using reference TRBV28 and TRBJ2-4 for the parts outside the CDR3, the full variable domain is DVKVTQSSRYLVKRTGEKVFLECVQDMDHENMFWYRQDPGLGLRLIYFSYDVKMKEKGDIPEGYSVSREKKERFSLILESASTNQTSMYLCASSFSPGGQGGNIQYFGAGTRLSVL.

This clone came up once. V and J are TRBV5-4 and TRBJ1-2; D not certain. The CDR3 runs 15 residues. CDR1 is SGHNT and CDR2 is YYREEE in the germline V gene (reference sequence). Trimming stripped 1 base from V and 3 bases from J, with 13 bases between. The CDR3 DNA sequence: TGTGCCAGCAGCTTGAGTGCAGGAGATTACTATGGCTACACCTTC. It yields the protein CASSLSAGDYYGYTF.

V gene TRBV5-1 combines with J gene TRBJ2-7; 7 bases are shared with TRBD1. With 0 bases clipped from V and 2 bases from J, the junction kept 8 bases outside the gene matches. CDR1 and CDR2 (germline): SGHRS, YFSETQ. The CDR3 contains 16 residues. The CDR3 DNA reads as TGCGCCAGCAGCTTGGGTACCAGACAGGGCGCCTACGAGCAGTACTTC. Translating gives CASSLGTRQGAYEQYF.

V gene TRBV24-1 combines with J gene TRBJ2-5, with D possibly TRBD2 on 6 matching bases. Germline CDR1 KGHDR, CDR2 SFDVKD. CDR3 length equals 14 residues. Trimming removed 4 bases at V and 4 bases at J, with 12 bases between. The CDR3 protein is CATSDPRGGETQYF. CDR3 nucleotides: TGTGCCACCAGTGACCCGCGGGGAGGAGAGACCCAGTACTTC.

V is TRBV6-5 and J is TRBJ1-2; 9 nucleotides align to TRBD1. Germline CDR1 is MNHEY and CDR2 is SVGAGI. The junction had 6 bases not matched to a gene; V was cut back by 5 bases and J by 8 bases. The CDR3 consists of 13 residues. The CDR3 loop is CASSTQGAEGYTF. The CDR3 DNA reads TGTGCCAGCAGTACACAGGGGGCTGAAGGCTACACCTTC.